The 18 T cell receptor beta chains below come from one sample, sequenced in a study of tumor-infiltrating lymphocytes in primary liver carcinoma. Reverse transcription of 450 to 500 ng total RNA with a constant-region primer produced TCR beta cDNA. Libraries of TCR beta came from three nested multiplex PCR rounds with slightly modified ARM-PCR. Both of the initial two PCR rounds ran for approximately 11 cycles and employed TRBV1-TRBV30 forward primers alongside a C-beta reverse primer. From the multiplex PCR reads, TCRdb called clonotypes with MiXCR, one entry per CDR3 protein. The sample holds 330,000 or so distinct CDR3 sequences; 65% are singletons and the top ten take 5.5% to 7%. Researchers drew blood RNA from unsorted whole blood and extracted germline DNA as well. Sequencing was carried out using peripheral blood. These receptor sequences come from a man aged 35 to 55 with primary liver carcinoma and hepatitis B virus infection.

This chain links TRBV11-2 with TRBJ2-1; TRBD1 might be the D (6 bases). The CDR3 is made up of 14 amino acids. From germline, CDR1 is SGHAT and CDR2 FQNNGV. Trimming shortened V by 7 bases and J by 5 bases, and 15 bases separated the two germline ends. The CDR3 nucleotides are TGTGCCAGCACCTTCCGGGACACCGACAATGAGCAGTTCTTC. It translates to CASTFRDTDNEQFF.

As regards this clonotype: A much more abundant neighbour one base away suggests this may be a read error. This likely comes from a read error, as the CDR3 has no conserved phenylalanine or tryptophan at its end. This chain joins TRBV7-9 and TRBJ1-1; D is unresolved. CDR1 and CDR2 (germline): SEHNR, FQNEAQ (reference sequence). V was pared by 5 bases and J by 10 bases, with 17 bases between. The CDR3 spans 13 residues. The CDR3 loop is CASSPRGDTRAFL. The CDR3, as DNA: TGTGCCAGCAGCCCCCGAGGAGACACGAGAGCTTTCCTT.

This clonotype has a handful of counts. CDR3 sequence (DNA): TGTGCCAGCGGTCTCAGGGAGGAGACCCAGTACTTC. This gives the protein CASGLREETQYF. The chain joins TRBV5-5 to TRBJ2-5; D could derive from TRBD1 or TRBD2 (5 bases each). The CDR3 consists of 12 residues. CDR1 is SGHKS and CDR2 is YYEKEE in the germline V gene (reference sequence). Trimming removed 7 bases at V and 5 bases at J, with 12 bases between.

This chain connects TRBV12-3 or TRBV12-4 to TRBJ2-7; D is tentatively TRBD1 or TRBD2 (6 bases each). V was shortened by 2 bases and J by 0 bases, with 8 bases between the two germline ends. CDR3 length: 14 residues. DNA of the CDR3: TGTGCCAGCAGTTTATGGGGGGCCTCCTACGAGCAGTACTTC. Its protein is CASSLWGASYEQYF.

About this clonotype itself: A read error may explain this, as a much larger clone is one base away. The chain has TRBV5-6 and TRBJ2-7, with D unclear. Trimming took off 0 bases at V and 7 bases at J, with 5 bases between the two ends. This CDR3 region has 11 residues. Germline V gene data show CDR1 as SGHDT and CDR2 as YYEEEE. This CDR3 is CASSLGEEQYF. DNA of the CDR3: TGTGCCAGCAGCTTGGGGGAAGAGCAGTACTTC.

There are many counts of this clonotype. The junction does not match germline at one end; this may be a read error. The chain couples TRBV4-1 to TRBJ2-2; 8 positions match TRBD2. The germline gives CDR1 MGHRA, CDR2 YSYEKL. The CDR3 extends over 13 amino acids. The DNA of the CDR3 is TGTGCCAGTTCTCGGGAGGGCACCGGGGAGCTGTTTTTT. Translating it yields CASSREGTGELFF.

This clonotype occurred many times. The rearrangement joins TRBV6-5 to TRBJ2-1, with a tentative D call TRBD2 (5 bases). From germline, CDR1 is MNHEY and CDR2 SVGAGI. Trimming left V 2 bases short and J 5 bases short, with 10 bases between. This CDR3 comprises 14 residues. The CDR3 DNA reads as TGTGCCAGCAGTTACAACCGGGGAAACAATGAGCAGTTCTTC. Its protein product is CASSYNRGNNEQFF.

CDR3 in amino acids: CASSLGLGYTF. CDR3 DNA: TGCGCCAGCAGCTTGGGGTTGGGCTACACCTTC. V usage is TRBV5-1 and J usage is TRBJ1-2; no clear D. V lost 0 bases and J lost 8, with 5 bases in between. CDR3 size: 11 residues. In germline, CDR1 is SGHRS, CDR2 YFSETQ.

This clonotype occurred many times. This chain connects TRBV4-3 to TRBJ2-1; the D is unclear. Germline V gene sequence: CDR1 LGHNA, CDR2 YSLEER. The CDR3 runs to 13 residues. Trimming removed 0 bases at V and 5 bases at J, with 5 bases between. CDR3 coding DNA: TGCGCCAGCAGCCAAGATAGGAACAATGAGCAGTTCTTC. The encoded protein is CASSQDRNNEQFF.

This chain links TRBV7-9 with TRBJ2-1; 9 nucleotides align to TRBD1. V lost 0 bases, J lost 8 bases, and 2 bases stayed unmatched. CDR3 length equals 14 residues. The germline V gene encodes CDR1 SEHNR and CDR2 FQNEAQ (reference sequence). The CDR3 region is CASSLAWTGDEQFF. CDR3 nucleotides: TGTGCCAGCAGCTTAGCCTGGACAGGGGATGAGCAGTTCTTC.

This chain connects TRBV6-5 to TRBJ2-7; 16 nucleotides line up with TRBD2. CDR3 length: 15 amino acids. CDR1 is MNHEY and CDR2 is SVGAGI in the germline V gene. The V and J ends lost 5 bases and 4 bases, in that order; junction bases with no gene match: 2. The CDR3 DNA is TGTGCCAGCAGTATGGGACTAGCGGGAGGGTACGAGCAGTACTTC. It yields the protein CASSMGLAGGYEQYF.

Turning to this clonotype: A much larger clone differs from this one at a single base, so this may be a read error. The chain joins TRBV6-2 or TRBV6-3 to TRBJ2-7; 8 nucleotides match TRBD2. Germline CDR1 is MNHEY and CDR2 is SVGEGT. CDR3 size: 15 residues. After removal of 7 bases from V and 6 bases from J, the junction contained 14 bases not matched to a gene. The CDR3 region has the DNA TGTGCCAGCATCGCGGGACTAGTGGAGGGGGGCGAGCAGTACTTC. This sequence encodes CASIAGLVEGGEQYF.

This clonotype was seen ten or more times. V is TRBV6-1 and J is TRBJ2-7; the D call may be TRBD1 or TRBD2 (5 bases each). The CDR3 runs to 13 residues. V was cut by 4 bases and J by 1 base, with 8 bases left in between. Germline V gives CDR1 MNHNS, CDR2 SASEGT. The CDR3 sequence is CASSAEGSYEQYF. DNA for the CDR3: TGTGCCAGCAGTGCTGAGGGGTCCTACGAGCAGTACTTC.

As concerns this clonotype: A junction end diverges from the germline sequence, so it may reflect a read error. The chain uses TRBV12-5 and TRBJ2-3; TRBD2 aligns across 7 bases. The CDR3 length is 12 residues. Germline CDR1 and CDR2: LGHNT and FRNRAP. DNA of the CDR3: TGTTCTAGTGGCTTCGGCGCGGGAGAGCTGTATTTT. Translating it yields CSSGFGAGELYF.

In this sample, this clonotype turned up a few times. J is TRBJ2-3 and V is TRBV24-1, with TRBD1 matching 8 bases. Trimming at V came to 3 bases and at J to 5 bases, leaving 12 bases not matched to a gene. The CDR3 loop spans 17 amino acids. The germline CDR1 and CDR2 sequences are KGHDR and SFDVKD. In DNA, the CDR3 is TGTGCCACCAGTGATCCGGATGCAGGGGGCCAGAGAGATACGCAGTATTTT. Residues: CATSDPDAGGQRDTQYF.

The chain joins TRBV6-2 or TRBV6-3 to TRBJ2-7; either TRBD1 or TRBD2 may fit D (5 bases each). Germline CDR1 and CDR2: MNHEY and SVGEGT. The CDR3 covers 18 residues. The V end lost 2 bases, the J end lost 4 bases, and 24 bases lay between the germline ends. As DNA, the CDR3 is TGTGCCAGCAGTTACCCCCATTTGGGGGAGTCAGCCAGGTACGAGCAGTACTTC. Its protein product is CASSYPHLGESARYEQYF.

The table lists this clonotype with a few counts. The chain has TRBV7-9 and TRBJ2-1; 8 bases match TRBD1. V lost 3 bases to trimming and J lost 3 bases; unmatched junction nucleotides: 4. Germline-derived CDR1 and CDR2 are SEHNR and FQNEAQ (reference sequence). The CDR3 spans 15 residues. The CDR3 here is CASSLQGAGYNEQFF. The CDR3 DNA reads as TGTGCCAGCAGCTTGCAGGGGGCAGGCTACAATGAGCAGTTCTTC.

A word on this clonotype: A read error may be the cause here, since a much bigger clone is one base away. The V and J genes are TRBV12-3 or TRBV12-4 and TRBJ1-2; no clear D. There are 13 residues in the CDR3. Here the CDR3 DNA reads TGTGACAGCAGCTCGACACCGGAGGGTGGCTACACCTTC. Its protein product is CDSSSTPEGGYTF.